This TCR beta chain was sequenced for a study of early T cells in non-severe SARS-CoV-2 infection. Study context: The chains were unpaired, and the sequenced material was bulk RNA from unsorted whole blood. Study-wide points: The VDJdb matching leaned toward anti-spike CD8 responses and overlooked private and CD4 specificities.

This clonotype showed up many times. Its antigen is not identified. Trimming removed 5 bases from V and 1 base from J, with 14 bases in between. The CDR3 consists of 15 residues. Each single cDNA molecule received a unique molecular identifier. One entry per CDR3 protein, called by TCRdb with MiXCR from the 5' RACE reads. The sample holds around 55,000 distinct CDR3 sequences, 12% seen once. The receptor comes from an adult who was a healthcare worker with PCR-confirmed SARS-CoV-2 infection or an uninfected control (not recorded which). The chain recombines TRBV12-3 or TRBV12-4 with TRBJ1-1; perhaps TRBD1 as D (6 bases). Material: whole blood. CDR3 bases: TGTGCCAGCAGTCTTAACAGGGCCTCGAACACTGAAGCTTTCTTT. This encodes CASSLNRASNTEAFF.